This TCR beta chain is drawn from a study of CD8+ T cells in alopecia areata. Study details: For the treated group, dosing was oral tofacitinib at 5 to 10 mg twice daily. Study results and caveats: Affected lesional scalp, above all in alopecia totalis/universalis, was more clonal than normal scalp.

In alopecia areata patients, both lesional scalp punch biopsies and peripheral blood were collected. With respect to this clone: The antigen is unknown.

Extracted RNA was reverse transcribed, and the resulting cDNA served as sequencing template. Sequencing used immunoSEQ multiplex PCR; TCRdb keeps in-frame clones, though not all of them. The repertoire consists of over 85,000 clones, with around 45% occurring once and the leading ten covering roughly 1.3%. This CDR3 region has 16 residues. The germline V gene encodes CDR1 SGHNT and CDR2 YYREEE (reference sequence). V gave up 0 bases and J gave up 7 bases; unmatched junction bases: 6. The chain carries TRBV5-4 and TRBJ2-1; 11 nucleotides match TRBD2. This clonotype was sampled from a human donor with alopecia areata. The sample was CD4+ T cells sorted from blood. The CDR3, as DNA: TGTGCCAGCAGCTTGGATACGAGACTAGCGGGAAATGAGCAGTTCTTC. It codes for CASSLDTRLAGNEQFF.